The source of this TCR delta chain is a study of γδ T cells in repeated Plasmodium falciparum infection. Gammadelta T cells were flow-sorted from PBMC into Vgamma9/Vdelta2+ and Vdelta2-negative populations for bulk analysis. Losses at the gene ends were 1 base for V and 0 bases for J; bases not matched to a gene: 13. CDR3 length: 20 amino acids. Germline values: CDR1 GEAIGNYY, CDR2 EKD. This clone has more than one count but fewer than ten. This DNA's translation and the protein TCRdb lists, from a much larger clone, do not match at residue 7, likely due to a read error; the protein shown is translated from the DNA. TCRdb called clones anew from the multiplex PCR reads with CATT. The sample lists around 49,000 delta-chain clones, 1.9% occurring once.

The clonotype originates from a pool of human donors (malaria-infected and uninfected, not separated). The chain has TRDV2 and TRDJ1, with TRDD3 matching 13 bases. TCRdb lists no J gene, so it was determined here by aligning the DNA to germline. The sample taken for sequencing was gamma-delta T cells from blood. CDR3 DNA: TGTGCCTGTGACACGATATCACTGGGGGATACGCGGGCTTACACCGATAAACTCATCTTT. Protein sequence: CACDTISLGDTRAYTDKLIF.